This T cell receptor beta chain was documented in a study of T cells after yellow fever vaccination (dated by TCRdb to about 2019). Context from the whole study: The SMART-Seq v4 Ultra Low Input RNA kit was used to prepare libraries from fractions with low cell numbers. Blood samples were taken at several timepoints before and after primary and secondary immunization, and bulk PBMC replicates and cell subsets were isolated. The cohort comprised two healthy male donors, one aged 18 to 29 and one aged 30 to 40 years. To follow T-cell clones before and after both primary and booster YFV17D yellow fever vaccination, bulk TCR alpha and beta repertoires underwent longitudinal sequencing.

On this clonotype itself: Its target antigen remains unknown. No much larger clonotype is one base removed from it; base qualities were not supplied.

The CDR1 and CDR2 encoded by the germline V gene are SNHLY and FYNNEI. Its CDR3 holds 16 amino acids, cysteine through phenylalanine. Only the CDR3 portion is preserved as DNA: 48 bases, with reading frame beginning at the first base. The V and J ends are trimmed by 2 bases and 0 bases, leaving 8 bases between them. Here is what the overall study found, with its caveats: After the booster, most of the clones that had expanded following primary vaccination were detected again (about 95% of CD4 and around 88% of CD8), which suggests that memory was broadly maintained. The study included only a couple of donors, which limits how far the findings can be generalized. A small fraction of clonotypes appeared in both the CD4 and CD8 compartments, likely as a result of convergent recombination. Compared with the primary T-cell response, the secondary T-cell response was faster but weaker, reaching its peak on day 5 rather than on day 15. FACS-sorted repertoires could contain abundant contaminating clonotypes from the bulk population, so computational filtering was required.

The treatment or condition label corresponds to: live attenuated yellow fever vaccine strain. PBMCs were isolated from peripheral blood using a standard Ficoll-Paque protocol. Dynabeads CD4 and CD8 positive selection kits were used to isolate CD4 and CD8 T-cell fractions. RNA was extracted with TriZol from bulk PBMCs, CD4 and CD8 fractions, and dextramer-positive and dextramer-negative fractions. Sequencing was carried out with an Illumina NovaSeq 6000. Synthesis of TCR cDNA relied on 5'RACE template switching, a step that introduced a universal primer site along with unique molecular identifiers. Priming for cDNA synthesis came from both the TCR alpha and TCR beta constant segments. Libraries were amplified in two PCR steps, with sample barcodes and sequencing adapters added in the second step. Sequencing of libraries was done on Illumina HiSeq 2500 (2x100 bp) or NovaSeq (2x150 bp). The paper's data handling went like this. MIGEC handled demultiplexing of reads and collapsing into UMI consensus sequences, while MiXCR performed V(D)J alignment. Clonotypes responding to the vaccine were identified with edgeR on replicate PBMC samples, with the criteria of FDR below 0.01 and a log2 fold change above 5 up to day 15. Each bulk clonotype was labeled CD4 or CD8 based on which sequenced repertoire, CD4 or CD8, contained the clonotype at higher abundance. TCRdb cleaned the public reads at Q25 with fastp, built clones with MiXCR and kept in-frame beta chains. Each CDR3 protein gets just one entry, which takes the most common genes and DNA from the rows behind it. Clone size and V and J calls follow TCRdb, not the original study. The sample data list 100,000 to 150,000 distinct CDR3 sequences, and roughly 10% of these were observed just once. The ten largest clones capture approximately 39% of the sample.

The sample consisted of CD8+ T cells sorted from PBMCs, taken on the day of the yellow fever booster vaccination. This TCR derives from a man aged 18 to 29 who received the YFV17D yellow fever vaccine. The chain employs TRBV2 and TRBJ2-6; the D gene assignment is ambiguous. The CDR3 here reads CASSETEYSGANVLTF. The DNA is TGTGCCAGCAGTGAAACGGAATACTCTGGGGCCAACGTCCTGACTTTC.